This T cell receptor beta chain stems from a study of shared clonotypes between healthy human individuals. Study-wide points: Tissues were not sampled, only blood, and their repertoires likely differ. Clonotypes shared by all four sorted-subset donors had higher generation probabilities than non-shared clonotypes. In general, naive subsets displayed greater estimated richness than memory subsets did. It was expected that sequencing depth would affect clonotype sharing among donors.

Libraries were prepared by immunoSEQ multiplex PCR; TCRdb keeps only in-frame clonotypes and omits some of them. The data show more than 2 million clones, 90% to 95% seen once. Germline loops: CDR1 KGHSH, CDR2 LQKENI. The CDR3 is 16 amino acids. Unmatched junction bases numbered 10, after V lost 3 bases and J lost 6 bases. Remarks on this clone: The target antigen is unknown.

The chain joins TRBV18 to TRBJ2-7; TRBD2 matches at 11 bases. Sequenced: naive CD4+ T cells sorted from blood. Subset indicated: CD45RA+ positively selected. The clonotype originates from a man younger than 30 in good health. The CDR3 region has the DNA TGTGCCAGCTCACCTCTGGGGCTAGCGGGAGGAGGCGAGCAGTACTTC. Encoded protein: CASSPLGLAGGGEQYF.